This entry lists 14 T cell receptor beta chains sequenced from one sample in a study of T cell changes during pregnancy in multiple sclerosis. Only in-frame clones appear in the TCRdb table, and some are missing; sequencing was by immunoSEQ multiplex PCR. This sample carries 40,000 to 45,000 clones, 80% to 95% of them seen once, and the ten largest clones take 1.3%. The specimen was peripheral blood. The receptor source for this set is a female donor with multiple sclerosis, enrolled in a pregnancy study.

The V call is TRBV18, the J call TRBJ2-7; 11 bases are shared with TRBD2. CDR3 length: 16 amino acids. Germline V gene data show CDR1 as KGHSH and CDR2 as LQKENI. J was trimmed by 3 bases and V by 3 bases; bases with no gene match: 7. The DNA for the CDR3 is TGTGCCAGCTCACCTTATAGCGGGAGGGCCAACTACGAGCAGTACTTC. Translation: CASSPYSGRANYEQYF.

For the CDR3, the DNA is TGCGCCAGCAGTGAGGACCGAGGGACCCAGTACTTC. The encoded protein is CASSEDRGTQYF. The V and J genes are TRBV10-2 and TRBJ2-5; no clear D. Trimming left V 2 bases short and J 7 bases short, with 8 bases between. The CDR3 is 12 residues long. Germline V gene sequence: CDR1 WSHSY, CDR2 SAAADI.

The chain is built from TRBV25-1 and TRBJ1-4; D is unclear. Germline lookup yields CDR1 MGHDK and CDR2 SYGVNS. The CDR3 runs 11 residues. Trimming removed 6 bases from V and 8 bases from J, with 7 bases in between. CDR3 sequence: CASRGREKLFF. The CDR3 DNA follows: TGTGCCAGCAGGGGGAGAGAAAAACTGTTTTTT.

CDR3 sequence: CASSPGGENNEQFF. CDR3 nucleotide sequence: TGTGCCAGCAGTCCCGGTGGGGAGAACAATGAGCAGTTCTTC. The J gene is TRBJ2-1, the V gene TRBV28; D possibly corresponds to TRBD2 (5 bases). V lost 5 bases and J 5 bases, leaving 13 bases between the germline ends. CDR3 size: 14 residues. In germline, CDR1 is MDHEN, CDR2 SYDVKM.

The chain employs TRBV14 and TRBJ2-1, with D maybe TRBD2 (5 bases). Germline CDR1 reads SGHDN; CDR2 reads FVKESK. V lost 1 base to trimming and J lost 7 bases, with 14 bases between them. This CDR3 comprises 15 residues. CDR3 coding DNA: TGTGCCAGCAGCCAAGGGGCCTGGACTCTGAATGAGCAGTTCTTC. Encoded protein: CASSQGAWTLNEQFF.

J is TRBJ2-1 and V is TRBV2, with D perhaps assigned TRBD1 or TRBD2 (5 bases each). Germline V gene sequence: CDR1 SNHLY, CDR2 FYNNEI. CDR3 length equals 13 residues. V was clipped by 7 bases and J by 6 bases, with 13 bases between them. This chain's CDR3 is CASTGTPGNEQFF. In nucleotides, the CDR3 is TGTGCCAGCACCGGGACCCCGGGCAATGAGCAGTTCTTC. The variable domain in full, completed from reference TRBV2 and TRBJ2-1, reads EPEVTQTPSHQVTQMGQEVILRCVPISNHLYFYWYRQILGQKVEFLVSFYNNEISEKSEIFDDQFSVERPDGSNFTLKIRSTKLEDSAMYFCASTGTPGNEQFFGPGTRLTVL.

The rearrangement links TRBV27 to TRBJ2-7, with TRBD1 identical over 8 bases. This CDR3 comprises 16 residues. The V segment lost 4 bases and the J segment 2 bases; nucleotides outside the gene matches: 10. Germline CDR1 reads MNHEY; CDR2 reads SMNVEV (reference sequence). CDR3 in DNA: TGTGCCAGCAGTTACCAGACAGGGGTAGTAGCCTACGAGCAGTACTTC. It specifies CASSYQTGVVAYEQYF.

The chain combines TRBV30 with TRBJ2-1, with TRBD2 matching 14 bases. Trimming cost V 2 bases and J 1 base; bases outside gene matches: 13. The CDR3 spans 20 residues. Per the germline V gene, CDR1 is GTSNPN and CDR2 is SVGIG (reference sequence). This chain's CDR3 is CAWSFSATSGRAWSYNEQFF. The CDR3 nucleotides read TGTGCCTGGAGTTTTTCAGCGACTAGCGGGAGGGCCTGGTCCTACAATGAGCAGTTCTTC.

The J gene is TRBJ1-1, the V gene TRBV27, with D tentatively TRBD1 (6 bases). V dropped 2 bases and J dropped 1 base, with 14 bases sitting between them. Germline assignment: CDR1 MNHEY and CDR2 SMNVEV (reference sequence). This CDR3 spans 16 amino acids. The CDR3 region has the DNA TGTGCCAGCAGTTTAGTGGGGGGGCCGGCGAACACTGAAGCTTTCTTT. Protein sequence: CASSLVGGPANTEAFF.

The rearrangement uses TRBV6-5 and TRBJ2-1; TRBD2 agrees at 7 bases. The V gene's germline CDR1 is MNHEY and CDR2 SVGAGI. This CDR3 contains 14 residues. With V trimmed by 6 bases and J by 10 bases, 12 bases remained unmatched. The CDR3, as DNA: TGTGCCAGCAGACCACTAGCGTCTGAGGGGGAGCAGTTCTTC. Residues: CASRPLASEGEQFF.

The rearrangement joins TRBV6-1 to TRBJ1-4; 7 bases are shared with TRBD1. CDR3 size: 13 residues. J gave up 7 bases and V 10 bases, and 9 bases lay outside the gene matches. The germline CDR1 and CDR2 sequences are MNHNS and SASEGT. The CDR3 loop reads CATPGQRGEKLFF. The CDR3 nucleotides read TGTGCCACTCCGGGACAGCGTGGTGAAAAACTGTTTTTT.

V is TRBV5-1 and J is TRBJ1-2; D not certain. The germline gives CDR1 SGHRS, CDR2 YFSETQ. The CDR3 is made up of 15 amino acids. V dropped 0 bases and J dropped 7 bases, with 16 bases sitting between them. Here the CDR3 reads CASSLVPETVCGYTF. The CDR3 DNA sequence: TGCGCCAGCAGCTTGGTCCCCGAGACGGTATGTGGCTACACCTTC.

This chain links TRBV5-1 with TRBJ2-7; perhaps D is TRBD1 or TRBD2 (6 bases each). V dropped 0 bases and J dropped 3 bases, with 28 bases sitting between them. The germline gives CDR1 SGHRS, CDR2 YFSETQ. The CDR3 has 20 amino acids. The CDR3 protein is CASSLGSTLGGPSPLYEQYF. Written as DNA, the CDR3 is TGCGCCAGCAGCTTGGGTAGTACGTTGGGGGGCCCTTCCCCTCTCTACGAGCAGTACTTC.

This clone has more than one count but fewer than ten. The chain recombines TRBV27 with TRBJ2-2; tentative D call: TRBD2 (5 bases). This CDR3 is 16 amino acids long. CDR1 is MNHEY and CDR2 is SMNVEV in the germline V gene (reference sequence). Trimming took 5 bases from V and 3 from J, leaving 16 bases between them. Here the CDR3 reads CASSPRAAIDTGELFF. In DNA form, the CDR3 reads TGTGCCAGCAGTCCCCGAGCGGCGATTGACACCGGGGAGCTGTTTTTT.